These 8 T cell receptor beta chains were all obtained from the same sample, sequenced in a study of blood T cell repertoires in COVID-19. TCRdb keeps only in-frame clones here, not all; method: immunoSEQ multiplex PCR. The data hold some 100,000 clones, with almost 80% observed a single time. The sequenced sample was peripheral blood. These TCRs come from a man aged 65-85 years with active or convalescent COVID-19.

This sequence joins TRBV4-3 and TRBJ2-5, with D maybe TRBD2 (6 bases). Germline-derived CDR1 and CDR2 are LGHNA and YSLEER. V was pared by 0 bases and J by 5 bases, with 13 bases between. The CDR3 consists of 15 residues. The CDR3 sequence: CASSQDLARGETQYF. For the CDR3, the DNA is TGCGCCAGCAGCCAAGATCTCGCCCGGGGGGAGACCCAGTACTTC.

The rearrangement links TRBV13 to TRBJ2-7, with D perhaps matching TRBD2 (5 bases). The length of the CDR3 is 13 residues. The germline gives CDR1 PRHDT, CDR2 FYEKMQ (reference sequence). V was cut by 5 bases and J by 2 bases, with 10 bases left in between. CDR3 loop: CASSPPGAYEQYF. CDR3 DNA sequence: TGTGCCAGCAGCCCTCCCGGGGCCTACGAGCAGTACTTC.

J is TRBJ1-1 and V is TRBV27, with D unresolved. CDR1 is MNHEY and CDR2 is SMNVEV in the germline V gene (reference sequence). CDR3 length: 13 residues. Trimming shortened V by 6 bases and J by 5 bases, and 13 bases separated the two germline ends. CDR3 sequence reads: CASRGYEGTEAFF. CDR3 bases: TGTGCCAGCAGAGGGTACGAGGGAACTGAAGCTTTCTTT.

V and J are TRBV5-1 and TRBJ2-1; TRBD1 matches 8 bases. CDR1 SGHRS and CDR2 YFSETQ come from the germline V gene. With V trimmed by 4 bases and J by 5 bases, 8 bases remained unmatched. The CDR3 length is 15 residues. CDR3 sequence reads: CASSAGQVLHNEQFF. In DNA form, the CDR3 reads TGCGCCAGCAGCGCGGGACAGGTCTTGCACAATGAGCAGTTCTTC.

The genes are TRBV5-6 and TRBJ2-1, with D possibly TRBD2 on 5 matching bases. V was pared by 3 bases and J by 10 bases, with 14 bases between. The CDR3 loop spans 13 amino acids. Looked up from germline, CDR1 is SGHDT and CDR2 is YYEEEE. The CDR3: CASSSRGRAEQFF. DNA of the CDR3: TGTGCCAGCAGCTCTCGAGGGCGGGCCGAGCAGTTCTTC.

The V call is TRBV27, the J call TRBJ2-1; perhaps TRBD1 as D (5 bases). Trimming cost V 0 bases and J 4 bases, with 16 bases left between them. The CDR3 consists of 17 residues. Per the germline V gene, CDR1 is MNHEY and CDR2 is SMNVEV (reference sequence). The CDR3 protein is CASSLSSSGWTYNEQFF. CDR3 DNA sequence: TGTGCCAGCAGTTTATCTTCTTCAGGGTGGACGTACAATGAGCAGTTCTTC.

The chain recombines TRBV19 with TRBJ2-5, with 12 bases matching TRBD2. The length of the CDR3 is 15 residues. Germline V gene lookup returns CDR1 LNHDA and CDR2 SQIVND (reference sequence). J was trimmed by 4 bases and V by 1 base; bases with no gene match: 1. CDR3 protein: CASSIASGRVETQYF. DNA of the CDR3: TGTGCCAGTAGTATAGCTAGCGGGAGGGTAGAGACCCAGTACTTC.

This clone was recorded once. V gene TRBV18 combines with J gene TRBJ1-4; 7 nucleotides agree with TRBD1. Germline values: CDR1 KGHSH, CDR2 LQKENI. The CDR3 length is 15 residues. V lost 3 bases and J lost 5; bases outside the gene matches: 6. CDR3 loop: CASSPVTGLNEKLFF. In nucleotides, the CDR3 is TGTGCCAGCTCACCTGTGACAGGGTTAAATGAAAAACTGTTTTTT.